A selection of T cell receptor beta chains follows, all from one sample in a study of cytomegalovirus exposure and HLA in healthy donors. The repertoire was sequenced with immunoSEQ multiplex PCR; TCRdb's copy has only in-frame clones and lacks some. Counted here are about 130,000 clones, approximately 70% occurring once; the ten biggest clones make up 4.8%. The sequenced sample was PBMCs. The receptors originated from a man between 60 and 70 years old in good health and CMV-seropositive. The CDR3 runs from the conserved cysteine through the conserved F or W. D genes are given only for firm matches. Only part of the rows carry a size: once, few, many, or a class if the clone is expanded.

clone_size	v_call	j_call	d_call	cdr3_nt	cdr3_aa
-	TRBV19	TRBJ2-3	-	TGTGCCAGTAGGGCCTTCACAGATACGCAGTATTTT	CASRAFTDTQYF
-	TRBV7-3	TRBJ2-5	TRBD2	TGTGCCAGCAGCCGGGGGGGTCAAGAGACCCAGTACTTC	CASSRGGQETQYF
-	TRBV30	TRBJ2-5	TRBD2	TGTGCCTGGGGACCCGGACTAGCGGGGTCACAAGAGACCCAGTACTTC	CAWGPGLAGSQETQYF
few	TRBV30	TRBJ1-4	TRBD1	TGTGCCTGGAGTAACGAAGGGACAGGGTTCGGGGAAAAACTGTTTTTT	CAWSNEGTGFGEKLFF
-	TRBV2	TRBJ1-2	TRBD1	TGTGCCAGCACCAGACAGGGGTTCTCTGGCTACACCTTC	CASTRQGFSGYTF
few	TRBV5-4	TRBJ1-2	-	TGTGCCAGCAGCTTGGCTGGGGGCGTGAACTATGGCTACACCTTC	CASSLAGGVNYGYTF
-	TRBV4-2	TRBJ2-7	-	TGTGCCAGCAGCCAAGACGACAGGAGCTCCTACGAGCAGTACTTC	CASSQDDRSSYEQYF
few	TRBV29-1	TRBJ1-2	TRBD1	TGCAGCGTTGGTCTTCGACAGGGTATTGGCTACACCTTC	CSVGLRQGIGYTF
-	TRBV6-5	TRBJ1-1	-	TGTGCCAGCAGGAGGGTGTCAGGGGAGGGGACTGAAGCTTTCTTT	CASRRVSGEGTEAFF
-	TRBV6-1	TRBJ2-5	-	TGTGCCAGCAGTGACCAGGGGTTATTAGAAGAGACCCAGTACTTC	CASSDQGLLEETQYF
-	TRBV28	TRBJ2-7	-	TGTGCCAGCAGTTTAGCAGGGCAGATACCTTACGAGCAGTACTTC	CASSLAGQIPYEQYF
-	TRBV2	TRBJ2-1	TRBD2	TGTGCCAGCAGACCTAGCGGGGGGGCCTATGAGCAGTTCTTC	CASRPSGGAYEQFF
once	TRBV12-5	TRBJ1-1	-	TGTGCTAGTTGCGAACAGCAGAACACTGAAGCTTTCTTT	CASCEQQNTEAFF
-	TRBV29-1	TRBJ2-7	-	TGCAGCGTCGGCTGGGCGAGCTCCTACGAGCAGTACTTC	CSVGWASSYEQYF
-	TRBV4-1	TRBJ1-6	-	TGCGCCAGCAGCCAGCGACAAGCGGATTCACCCCTCCACTTT	CASSQRQADSPLHF
-	TRBV6-1	TRBJ1-5	-	TGTGCCGCGGGGACGTCTCGAAATCAGCCCCAGCATTTT	CAAGTSRNQPQHF
once	TRBV10-3	TRBJ1-1	TRBD1	TGTGCCATCAGTGGACAGGGGGTGGTGAACACTGAAGCTTTCTTT	CAISGQGVVNTEAFF
-	TRBV29-1	TRBJ2-7	TRBD1	TGCAGCGTTAGCCGGGACAGGGTCGTCTACGAGCAGTACTTC	CSVSRDRVVYEQYF
-	TRBV28	TRBJ2-5	TRBD1	TGTGCCAGCAGTTTTCCCGGGACAGAACCCCAAGAGACCCAGTACTTC	CASSFPGTEPQETQYF
-	TRBV10-1	TRBJ2-1	TRBD2	TGCGCCAGCAGCTCGCTGGAGCGGGGGGCCTACAATGAGCAGTTCTTC	CASSSLERGAYNEQFF
few	TRBV5-1	TRBJ2-3	-	TGCGCCAGCAGCTTGAGACAGCCCACAGATACGCAGTATTTT	CASSLRQPTDTQYF
-	TRBV10-3	TRBJ2-7	-	TGTGCCATCAGGGCAGGGGATGACGAGCAGTACTTC	CAIRAGDDEQYF
few	TRBV18	TRBJ1-1	TRBD1	TGTGCCAGCTCACCGTTCTCGACAGGGGGGACTGAAGCTTTCTTT	CASSPFSTGGTEAFF
few	TRBV30	TRBJ2-7	-	TGTGCCTGGAAGAGGAGCGGGTCCCCCTCCTACGAGCAGTACTTC	CAWKRSGSPSYEQYF
-	TRBV30	TRBJ1-1	-	TGTGCCTGGAGTGTGGGGACACAGAACACTGAAGCTTTCTTT	CAWSVGTQNTEAFF
-	TRBV28	TRBJ2-7	-	TGTGCCAGCAGTTTGGGGCACTACGAGCAGTACTTC	CASSLGHYEQYF
-	TRBV2	TRBJ1-5	-	TGTGCCAGCAGTCCGCAGAGGGAGGGTAGTCAGCCCCAGCATTTT	CASSPQREGSQPQHF
few	TRBV6-1	TRBJ2-3	-	TGTGCCAGCAGTGCTATGAGTAGCACAGATACGCAGTATTTT	CASSAMSSTDTQYF
-	TRBV5-1	TRBJ2-3	TRBD2	TGCGCCAGCAGCTTGTATAGCGGGAGGATCACAGATACGCAGTATTTT	CASSLYSGRITDTQYF
many	TRBV13	TRBJ1-5	-	TGTGCCAGCAGTTACACAGGGCCGGGGCAGCCCCAGCATTTT	CASSYTGPGQPQHF
-	TRBV6-1	TRBJ1-2	-	TGTGCCAGCAGTGAGGTACAGGACTATGGCTACACCTTC	CASSEVQDYGYTF
-	TRBV2	TRBJ1-6	TRBD1	TGTGCCAGCAGTGGACAGGGTAATTCACCCCTCCACTTT	CASSGQGNSPLHF
once	TRBV7-2	TRBJ2-7	-	TGTGCCAGCAGCCCCTATTATCATTACGAGCAGTACTTC	CASSPYYHYEQYF
-	TRBV9	TRBJ2-2	TRBD1	TGTGCCAGCAGCGCGGGACAGGGGTTGAACACCGGGGAGCTGTTTTTT	CASSAGQGLNTGELFF
once	TRBV18	TRBJ2-2	-	TGTGCCAGTTCAAGCGGTCGGACGAACACCGGGGAGCTGTTTTTT	CASSSGRTNTGELFF
-	TRBV9	TRBJ1-1	-	TGTGCCAGCAGCGTAGGCCCGGACACACCCACTGAAGCTTTCTTT	CASSVGPDTPTEAFF
-	TRBV25-1	TRBJ2-5	-	TGTGCCAGCAGTGTCGGGGATGTGGAGACCCAGTACTTC	CASSVGDVETQYF
once	TRBV2	TRBJ2-7	-	TGTGCCAGCAGTGGGAGTGGAACCTACGAGCAGTACTTC	CASSGSGTYEQYF
-	TRBV9	TRBJ2-1	-	TGTGCCAGCAGCGTAGCAGGGGACCCCTACAATGAGCAGTTCTTC	CASSVAGDPYNEQFF
-	TRBV7-3	TRBJ2-5	-	TGTGCCAGCAGTAAAACGCATGCGGGGGCAGGAGAGACCCAGTACTTC	CASSKTHAGAGETQYF
once	TRBV15	TRBJ1-6	TRBD1	TGTGCCACCAGCAGAGACTTACAGGGGACTAGCTCCTATAATTCACCCCTCCACTTT	CATSRDLQGTSSYNSPLHF
-	TRBV25-1	TRBJ1-2	TRBD1	TGTGCCAGCAGTGAATTGACAGGGGCCTACTATGGCTACACCTTC	CASSELTGAYYGYTF
-	TRBV5-6	TRBJ2-4	-	TGTGCCAGCAGCTTCAGGGAGGGGGTCAAAAACATTCAGTACTTC	CASSFREGVKNIQYF
-	TRBV5-4	TRBJ2-5	TRBD2	TGTGCCAGCAGCTTGGCCCCCGGGGGGGCAGGGGAAGAGACCCAGTACTTC	CASSLAPGGAGEETQYF
-	TRBV6-6	TRBJ2-5	TRBD2	TGTGCCAGCAGTTACAGACTAGCGGTAGAGACCCAGTACTTC	CASSYRLAVETQYF
-	TRBV6-1	TRBJ2-1	-	TGTGCCAGCAGGGGGACAAGTCTCAATGAGCAGTTCTTC	CASRGTSLNEQFF
once	TRBV6-1	TRBJ2-1	-	TGTGCCAGCAGTGAAACTCGCTCCTACAATGAGCAGTTCTTC	CASSETRSYNEQFF
-	TRBV28	TRBJ2-4	-	TGTGCCAGCGGACTGCCGGCTAGTCCCGTAGCCAAAAACATTCAGTACTTC	CASGLPASPVAKNIQYF
-	TRBV5-1	TRBJ2-3	TRBD1	TGCGCCAGCAGCTGGGTGCAGGGGGCGCGCACAGATACGCAGTATTTT	CASSWVQGARTDTQYF
-	TRBV7-3	TRBJ1-2	-	TGTGCCAGCAGCTTAACGAGGGAGTTGGCAGGAACCTATGGCTACACCTTC	CASSLTRELAGTYGYTF
-	TRBV7-2	TRBJ1-5	-	TGTGCCAGCAGCTTCCCGGGACTCAATCAGCCCCAGCATTTT	CASSFPGLNQPQHF
-	TRBV5-8	TRBJ2-3	-	TGTGCCAGCAGCTCAACCCGCCGAGTTCGGAGCACAGATACGCAGTATTTT	CASSSTRRVRSTDTQYF
once	TRBV28	TRBJ1-2	TRBD1	TGTGCCAGCAGTTTATGGACAGGGACGGATGGCTACACCTTC	CASSLWTGTDGYTF
-	TRBV2	TRBJ2-2	TRBD1	TGTGCCAGCAGATGGGACAGGGACACCGGGGAGCTGTTTTTT	CASRWDRDTGELFF
-	TRBV7-9	TRBJ1-1	-	TGTGCCAGCAGCTTAGTTACAGGGAGCTCTGAAGCTTTCTTT	CASSLVTGSSEAFF
-	TRBV28	TRBJ1-1	-	TGTGCCAGCAGTTTATACAGCGCCAGCGGTGAAGCTTTCTTT	CASSLYSASGEAFF
once	TRBV7-9	TRBJ1-1	-	TGTGCCAGCAGCTTGGTATCGTTCGGGACTGAAGCTTTCTTT	CASSLVSFGTEAFF
-	TRBV12-5	TRBJ1-2	TRBD1	TGTGCTATAGGACAGGGGTTCCGAACGCCGGGAGGCTACACCTTC	CAIGQGFRTPGGYTF
few	TRBV18	TRBJ2-7	-	TGTGCCAGCTCACCCGGACAGAACTACGAGCAGTACTTC	CASSPGQNYEQYF